This T cell receptor beta chain was captured in a study of control samples from healthy donors and cancer patients. Sequencing used immunoSEQ multiplex PCR; TCRdb keeps in-frame clones, though not all of them. Of about 130,000 clones in the sample, about 88% were seen once. Losses at the gene ends were 3 bases for V and 0 bases for J; bases not matched to a gene: 6. The germline CDR1 and CDR2 sequences are MDHEN and SYDVKM. The CDR3 spans 16 residues. The gene calls are TRBV28 and TRBJ2-3, with 7 nucleotides matching TRBD2. The TCR sequence derives from a man aged 50 or older in good health. The sequencing input was blood. The CDR3 DNA follows: TGTGCCAGCAGTTTTCCCCGGGGAGGGAGCACAGATACGCAGTATTTT. Encoded protein: CASSFPRGGSTDTQYF.